The 19 T cell receptor beta chains given below trace back to one sample, sequenced in a study of blood T cell repertoires in COVID-19. Repertoires were generated with immunoSEQ multiplex PCR, while TCRdb's copy carries only in-frame clones and drops some. The sample holds about 120,000 clones, roughly 85% seen once. Sequencing input: peripheral blood. These receptors all stem from a man older than 75 with active or convalescent COVID-19.

This sequence joins TRBV5-6 and TRBJ1-5; D is possibly TRBD1 (6 bases). Trimming left V 2 bases short and J 6 bases short, with 9 bases between. Germline loops: CDR1 SGHDT, CDR2 YYEEEE. The CDR3 sequence is 13 residues long. The CDR3 protein is CASSLRGFQPQHF. The CDR3 nucleotides are TGTGCCAGCAGCTTAAGGGGGTTTCAGCCCCAGCATTTT. Full variable domain (outside the CDR3, taken from reference TRBV5-6 and TRBJ1-5): DAGVTQSPTHLIKTRGQQVTLRCSPKSGHDTVSWYQQALGQGPQFIFQYYEEEERQRGNFPDRFSGHQFPNYSSELNVNALLLGDSALYLCASSLRGFQPQHFGDGTRLSIL.

The rearrangement joins TRBV13 to TRBJ2-7, with TRBD1 as a possible D gene (5 bases). Germline loops: CDR1 PRHDT, CDR2 FYEKMQ (reference sequence). V gave up 1 base and J gave up 7 bases, with 14 bases separating them. The length of the CDR3 is 14 residues. In DNA, the CDR3 is TGTGCCAGCAGCTTAGCGGCCAGGGCAAAGGAGCAGTACTTC. Encoded protein: CASSLAARAKEQYF.

The chain joins TRBV5-6 to TRBJ2-7; 10 bases agree with TRBD2. V lost 4 bases, J lost 3 bases, and 4 bases stayed unmatched. This CDR3 is 14 amino acids long. The germline CDR1 and CDR2 sequences are SGHDT and YYEEEE. CDR3 coding DNA: TGTGCCAGCAGCACACCTAGCGGGAGCTACGAGCAGTACTTC. Its protein is CASSTPSGSYEQYF.

This clone was counted a single time. V is TRBV20-1 and J is TRBJ1-4; tentatively, D is TRBD1 (5 bases). CDR1 and CDR2 from the germline V gene are DFQATT and SNEGSKA (reference sequence). This CDR3 region has 14 residues. V was shortened by 3 bases and J by 14 bases, with 22 bases between the two germline ends. The CDR3 coding sequence is TGCAGTGCTAGTAGATTACGGCTATACAGGAAGCTGTTTTTT. Its protein is CSASRLRLYRKLFF.

The gene calls are TRBV7-9 and TRBJ1-1; possibly TRBD1 for D (5 bases). CDR3 size: 13 residues. Trimming pared 4 bases from V and 5 bases from J, leaving 11 bases between. CDR1 and CDR2 (germline): SEHNR, FQNEAQ (reference sequence). The CDR3, as DNA: TGTGCCAGCAGCTCGGCAGGGCGGACTGAAGCTTTCTTT. Its protein is CASSSAGRTEAFF.

This chain uses TRBV29-1 with TRBJ2-7, with D possibly being TRBD1 (5 bases). Germline V gene sequence: CDR1 SQVTM, CDR2 ANQGSEA. Between the trimmed V and J ends, which lost 6 bases and 2 bases, there was a span of 11 bases. The CDR3 runs 12 residues. DNA of the CDR3: TGCAGCGTGACAACAGGTCCCTACGAGCAGTACTTC. Translating it yields CSVTTGPYEQYF.

This rearrangement joins TRBV13 to TRBJ2-3; 7 nucleotides line up with TRBD2. The CDR3 contains 15 residues. CDR1 is PRHDT, CDR2 FYEKMQ, per germline (reference sequence). After removal of 5 bases from V and 2 bases from J, the junction contained 7 bases not matched to a gene. The DNA for the CDR3 is TGTGCCAGCAGCCGTCTAGCGGATTACACAGATACGCAGTATTTT. Its translation is CASSRLADYTDTQYF.

This chain links TRBV6-2 or TRBV6-3 with TRBJ2-1; TRBD2 agrees at 10 bases. Germline loops: CDR1 MNHEY, CDR2 SVGEGT. With V trimmed by 6 bases and J by 9 bases, 11 bases remained unmatched. This CDR3 has 15 residues. CDR3 nucleotide sequence: TGTGCCAGCAGCGCTCTAGCGGGAGTTTATAGTGAGCAGTTCTTC. It translates to CASSALAGVYSEQFF.

The rearrangement uses TRBV3-1 (or the pseudogene TRBV3-2) and TRBJ1-6; no reliable D call. The CDR3 is 11 residues long. With 8 bases removed from V and 7 bases from J, the gap between germline ends came to 6 bases. The germline gives CDR1 LGHDT, CDR2 YNNKEL (reference sequence). The CDR3 bases are TGTGCCAGCGGAGGGAATTCACCCCTCCACTTT. Translated, it gives CASGGNSPLHF.

The gene calls are TRBV7-2 and TRBJ2-7, with 7 bases that match TRBD1. There are 14 residues in the CDR3. The V and J ends lost 5 bases and 3 bases, in that order; junction bases with no gene match: 7. The germline V gene has CDR1 SGHTA and CDR2 FQGNSA. CDR3 in amino acids: CASSVSRDSYEQYF. The CDR3, as DNA: TGTGCCAGCAGCGTGTCCCGGGACAGCTACGAGCAGTACTTC.

The chain employs TRBV19 and TRBJ1-2, with D hard to call. V dropped 1 base and J dropped 0 bases, with 9 bases sitting between them. The germline V gene has CDR1 LNHDA and CDR2 SQIVND (reference sequence). There are 15 residues in the CDR3. CDR3 coding DNA: TGTGCCAGTAGTATAGGGCAGGCATCTAACTATGGCTACACCTTC. Translation: CASSIGQASNYGYTF.

This chain uses TRBV4-3 with TRBJ2-3, with TRBD2 matching 7 bases. In germline, CDR1 is LGHNA, CDR2 YSLEER. Germline trimming cut 1 base from V and 11 bases from J; bases unmatched to any gene: 3. The CDR3 extends over 12 amino acids. This CDR3 is CASSQGAGMQYF. In DNA, the CDR3 is TGCGCCAGCAGCCAAGGAGCGGGGATGCAGTATTTT.

J is TRBJ2-1 and V is TRBV11-2, with 7 nucleotides matching TRBD1. The CDR3 is 15 amino acids. Trimming at V came to 1 base and at J to 2 bases, leaving 2 bases not matched to a gene. The V gene's germline CDR1 is SGHAT and CDR2 FQNNGV. The CDR3 sequence is CASSLAQGPYNEQFF. The DNA of the CDR3 is TGTGCCAGCAGCTTAGCACAGGGGCCCTACAATGAGCAGTTCTTC.

CDR3 sequence reads: CASSSAGGAYSPLHF. The CDR3 DNA sequence: TGTGCCAGCAGTTCCGCGGGAGGGGCCTATTCACCCCTCCACTTT. This chain links TRBV28 with TRBJ1-6; D is possibly TRBD1 (5 bases). The CDR3 totals 15 residues. Germline CDR1 reads MDHEN; CDR2 reads SYDVKM. Between the trimmed V and J ends, which lost 4 bases and 8 bases, there was a span of 15 bases.

This sequence joins TRBV6-6 and TRBJ1-5, with 10 bases matching TRBD1. V shed 4 bases, J shed 7 bases, and the junction held 7 bases outside the gene matches. Germline CDR1 is MNHNY and CDR2 is SVGAGI (reference sequence). The CDR3 runs to 15 residues. The CDR3 protein is CASSSGGQGEQPQHF. The CDR3 DNA is TGTGCCAGCAGTTCCGGTGGACAGGGGGAACAGCCCCAGCATTTT.

The rearrangement uses TRBV6-1 and TRBJ1-5; perhaps TRBD1 as D (6 bases). The CDR3 sequence is 16 residues long. With 2 bases removed from V and 4 bases from J, the gap between germline ends came to 15 bases. CDR1 MNHNS and CDR2 SASEGT come from the germline V gene. The CDR3, as DNA: TGTGCCAGCAGTGAATACGGTACAGGGAGTAATCAGCCCCAGCATTTT. Protein product: CASSEYGTGSNQPQHF.

The genes are TRBV9 and TRBJ2-7; 8 bases align to TRBD1. V lost 3 bases, J lost 6 bases, and 11 bases stayed unmatched. This CDR3 has 15 residues. CDR1 and CDR2 (germline): SGDLS, YYNGEE. CDR3 nucleotide sequence: TGTGCCAGCAGCGGCGGACAGGGCGGTTCGACCGAGCAGTACTTC. It encodes CASSGGQGGSTEQYF.

This CDR3 reads CASSWRTGDTGELFF. CDR3 bases: TGCGCCAGCAGCTGGAGGACAGGGGACACCGGGGAGCTGTTTTTT. The chain is built from TRBV5-1 and TRBJ2-2; 9 nucleotides agree with TRBD1. The V gene end was trimmed by 3 bases and the J gene end by 3 bases; junction bases not matched to a gene: 3. The germline V gene encodes CDR1 SGHRS and CDR2 YFSETQ. This CDR3 spans 15 amino acids.

This chain uses TRBV9 with TRBJ1-3; maybe TRBD1 (5 bases). The CDR3 contains 13 residues. With 1 base removed from V and 7 bases from J, the gap between germline ends came to 9 bases. CDR1 SGDLS and CDR2 YYNGEE come from the germline V gene. Here the CDR3 reads CASSVMGQNTIYF. The CDR3 nucleotides read TGTGCCAGCAGCGTAATGGGGCAGAACACCATATATTTT.